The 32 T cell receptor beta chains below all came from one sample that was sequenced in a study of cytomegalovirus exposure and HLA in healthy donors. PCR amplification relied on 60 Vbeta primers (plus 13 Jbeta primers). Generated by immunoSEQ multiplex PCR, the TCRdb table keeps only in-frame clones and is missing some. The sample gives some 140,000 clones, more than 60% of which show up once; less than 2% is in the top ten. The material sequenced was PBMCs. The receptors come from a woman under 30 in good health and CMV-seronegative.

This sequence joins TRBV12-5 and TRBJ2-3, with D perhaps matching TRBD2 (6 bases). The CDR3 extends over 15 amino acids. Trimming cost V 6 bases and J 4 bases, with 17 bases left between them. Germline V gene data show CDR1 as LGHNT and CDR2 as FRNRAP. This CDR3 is CASGLPSEGSDTQYF. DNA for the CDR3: TGTGCTAGTGGCCTTCCTAGCGAGGGCTCAGATACGCAGTATTTT.

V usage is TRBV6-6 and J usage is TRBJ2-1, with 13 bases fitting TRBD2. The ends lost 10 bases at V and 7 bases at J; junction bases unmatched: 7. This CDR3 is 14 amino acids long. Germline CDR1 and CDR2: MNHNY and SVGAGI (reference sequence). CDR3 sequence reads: CATGLAGDNNEQFF. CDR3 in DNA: TGTGCCACCGGACTAGCGGGGGACAATAATGAGCAGTTCTTC.

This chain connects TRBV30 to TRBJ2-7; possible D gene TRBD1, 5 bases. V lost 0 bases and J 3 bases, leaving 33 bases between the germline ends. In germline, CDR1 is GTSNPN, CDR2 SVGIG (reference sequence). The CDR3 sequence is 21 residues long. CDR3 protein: CAWSVRPLLASSGRLIYEQYF. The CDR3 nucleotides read TGTGCCTGGAGTGTAAGGCCCCTTCTCGCCTCTTCAGGGCGCCTTATCTACGAGCAGTACTTC.

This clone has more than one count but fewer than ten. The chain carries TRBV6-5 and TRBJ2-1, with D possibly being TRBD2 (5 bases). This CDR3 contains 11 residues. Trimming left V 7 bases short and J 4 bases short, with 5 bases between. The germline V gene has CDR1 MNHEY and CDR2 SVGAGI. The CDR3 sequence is CASKRYNEQFF. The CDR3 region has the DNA TGTGCCAGCAAGCGGTACAATGAGCAGTTCTTC.

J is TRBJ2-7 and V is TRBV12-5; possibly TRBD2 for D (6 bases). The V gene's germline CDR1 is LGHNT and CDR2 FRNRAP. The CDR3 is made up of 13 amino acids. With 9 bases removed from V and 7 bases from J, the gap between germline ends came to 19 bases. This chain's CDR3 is CASAPGTPWEQYF. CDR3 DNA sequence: TGTGCTAGCGCTCCAGGGACTCCGTGGGAGCAGTACTTC.

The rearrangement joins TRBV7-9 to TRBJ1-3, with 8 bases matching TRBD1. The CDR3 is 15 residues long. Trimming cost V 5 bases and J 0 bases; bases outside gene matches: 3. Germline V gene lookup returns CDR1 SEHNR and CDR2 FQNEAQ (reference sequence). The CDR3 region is CASSTTGGSGNTIYF. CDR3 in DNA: TGTGCCAGCAGCACCACAGGGGGCTCTGGAAACACCATATATTTT.

The DNA for the CDR3 is TGTGCCAGCAGCAAATCTAGCGCTAACTACAATGAGCAGTTCTTC. Encoded protein: CASSKSSANYNEQFF. This chain links TRBV9 with TRBJ2-1; tentatively, D is TRBD2 (6 bases). The V gene lost 4 bases and the J gene lost 3 bases, with 14 bases spanning the gap. Germline V gene sequence: CDR1 SGDLS, CDR2 YYNGEE. The CDR3 extends over 15 amino acids.

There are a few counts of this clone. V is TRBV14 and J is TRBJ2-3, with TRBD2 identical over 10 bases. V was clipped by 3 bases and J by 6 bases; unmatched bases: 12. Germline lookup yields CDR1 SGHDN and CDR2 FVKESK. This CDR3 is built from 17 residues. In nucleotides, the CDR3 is TGTGCCAGCAGCCAGGGAGCGGGAGGGATCAGAGTGGATACGCAGTATTTT. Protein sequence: CASSQGAGGIRVDTQYF.

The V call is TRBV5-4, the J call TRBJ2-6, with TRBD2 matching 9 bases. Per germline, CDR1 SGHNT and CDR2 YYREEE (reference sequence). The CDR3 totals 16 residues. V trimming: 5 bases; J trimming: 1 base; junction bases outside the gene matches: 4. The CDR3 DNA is TGTGCCAGCAGGCTAGCGGGAAGATCTGGGGCCAACGTCCTGACTTTC. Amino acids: CASRLAGRSGANVLTF.

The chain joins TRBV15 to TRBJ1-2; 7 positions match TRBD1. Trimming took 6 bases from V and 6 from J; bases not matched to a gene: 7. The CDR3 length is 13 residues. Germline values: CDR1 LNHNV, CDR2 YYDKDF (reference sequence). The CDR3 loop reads CATSIDRVNGYTF. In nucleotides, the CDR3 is TGTGCCACCAGTATTGACAGGGTGAATGGCTACACCTTC.

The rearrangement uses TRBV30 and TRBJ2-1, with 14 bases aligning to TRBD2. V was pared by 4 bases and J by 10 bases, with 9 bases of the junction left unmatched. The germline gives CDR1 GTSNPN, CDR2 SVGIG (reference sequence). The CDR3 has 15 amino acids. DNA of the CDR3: TGTGCCTGGACCCCTCGACTAGCGGGAGGGGGAGAGCAGTTCTTC. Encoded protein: CAWTPRLAGGGEQFF.

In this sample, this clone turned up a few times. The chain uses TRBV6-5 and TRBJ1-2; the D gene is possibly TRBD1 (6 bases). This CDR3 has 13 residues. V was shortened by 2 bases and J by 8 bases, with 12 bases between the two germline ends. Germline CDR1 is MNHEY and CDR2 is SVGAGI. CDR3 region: CASSYAGEYGYTF. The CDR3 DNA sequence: TGTGCCAGCAGTTACGCAGGGGAATACGGCTACACCTTC.

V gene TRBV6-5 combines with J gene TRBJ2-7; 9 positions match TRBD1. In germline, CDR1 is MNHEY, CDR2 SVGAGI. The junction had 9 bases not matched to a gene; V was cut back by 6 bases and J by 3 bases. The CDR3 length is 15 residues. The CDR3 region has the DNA TGTGCCAGCAGAAGGAGACAGGGGGACAACTACGAGCAGTACTTC. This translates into CASRRRQGDNYEQYF.

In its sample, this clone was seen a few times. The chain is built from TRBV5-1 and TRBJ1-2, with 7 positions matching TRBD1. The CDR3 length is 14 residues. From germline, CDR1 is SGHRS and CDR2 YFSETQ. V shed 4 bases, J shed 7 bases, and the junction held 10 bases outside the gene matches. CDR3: CASSPFRQGSGYTF. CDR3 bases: TGCGCCAGCAGCCCCTTTAGACAGGGTAGTGGCTACACCTTC.

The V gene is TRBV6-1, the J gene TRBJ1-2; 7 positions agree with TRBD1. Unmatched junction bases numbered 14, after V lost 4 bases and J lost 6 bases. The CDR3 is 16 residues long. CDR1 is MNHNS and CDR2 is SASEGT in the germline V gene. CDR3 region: CASSGFPFQGEDGYTF. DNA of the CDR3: TGTGCCAGCAGTGGATTCCCATTTCAGGGGGAGGATGGCTACACCTTC.

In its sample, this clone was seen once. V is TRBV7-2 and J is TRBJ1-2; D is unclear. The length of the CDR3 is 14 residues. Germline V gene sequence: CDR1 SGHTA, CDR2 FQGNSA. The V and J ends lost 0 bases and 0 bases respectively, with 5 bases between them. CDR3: CASSLARTNYGYTF. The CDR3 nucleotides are TGTGCCAGCAGCTTAGCCAGGACTAACTATGGCTACACCTTC. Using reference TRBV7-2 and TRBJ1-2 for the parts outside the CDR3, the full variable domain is GAGVSQSPSNKVTEKGKDVELRCDPISGHTALYWYRQSLGQGLEFLIYFQGNSAPDKSGLPSDRFSAERTGGSVSTLTIQRTQQEDSAVYLCASSLARTNYGYTFGSGTRLTVV.

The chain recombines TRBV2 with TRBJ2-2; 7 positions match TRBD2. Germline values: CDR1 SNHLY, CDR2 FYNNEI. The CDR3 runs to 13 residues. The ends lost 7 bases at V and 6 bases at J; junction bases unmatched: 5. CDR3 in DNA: TGTGCCAGCACTGCGGGAGAGGCCGGGGAGCTGTTTTTT. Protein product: CASTAGEAGELFF.

DNA for the CDR3: TGTGCCAGCAGTCTCGGGACTAGCGGGTGGACCGGGGAGCTGTTTTTT. Amino acids: CASSLGTSGWTGELFF. The V call is TRBV27, the J call TRBJ2-2; 12 bases map to TRBD2. J lost 5 bases, V lost 5 bases, and 6 bases had no gene match. The CDR3 consists of 16 residues. Germline CDR1 is MNHEY and CDR2 is SMNVEV (reference sequence).

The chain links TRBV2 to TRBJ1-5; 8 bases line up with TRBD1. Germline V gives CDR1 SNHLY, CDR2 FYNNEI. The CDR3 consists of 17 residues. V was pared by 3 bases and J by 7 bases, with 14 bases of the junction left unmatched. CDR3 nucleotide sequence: TGTGCCAGCAGTGATGGGGGTTACAGGGGGGGAGAACAGCCCCAGCATTTT. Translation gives CASSDGGYRGGEQPQHF.

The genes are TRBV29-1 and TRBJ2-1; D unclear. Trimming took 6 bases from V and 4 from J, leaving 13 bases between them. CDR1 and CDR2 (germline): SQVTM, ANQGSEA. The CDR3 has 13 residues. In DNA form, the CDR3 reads TGCAGCGTCCCGTCCCTAGTTTACAATGAGCAGTTCTTC. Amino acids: CSVPSLVYNEQFF.

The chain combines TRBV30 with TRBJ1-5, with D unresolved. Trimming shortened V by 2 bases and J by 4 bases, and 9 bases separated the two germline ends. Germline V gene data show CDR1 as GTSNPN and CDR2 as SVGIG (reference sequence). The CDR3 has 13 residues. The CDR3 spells CAWSMVENQPQHF. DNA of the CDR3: TGTGCCTGGAGTATGGTTGAGAATCAGCCCCAGCATTTT.

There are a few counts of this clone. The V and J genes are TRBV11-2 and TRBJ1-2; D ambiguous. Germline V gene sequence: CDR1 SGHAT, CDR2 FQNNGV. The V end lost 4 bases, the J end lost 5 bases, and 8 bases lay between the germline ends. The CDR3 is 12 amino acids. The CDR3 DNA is TGTGCCAGCAGCTCCGAGAGTTATGGCTACACCTTC. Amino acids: CASSSESYGYTF. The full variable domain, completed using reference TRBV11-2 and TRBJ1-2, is EAGVAQSPRYKIIEKRQSVAFWCNPISGHATLYWYQQILGQGPKLLIQFQNNGVVDDSQLPKDRFSAERLKGVDSTLKIQPAKLEDSAVYLCASSSESYGYTFGSGTRLTVV.

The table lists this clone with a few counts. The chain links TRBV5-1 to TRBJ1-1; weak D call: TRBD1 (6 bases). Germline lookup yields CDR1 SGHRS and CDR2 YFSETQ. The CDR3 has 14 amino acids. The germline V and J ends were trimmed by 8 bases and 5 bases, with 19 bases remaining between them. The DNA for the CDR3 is TGCGCCAGTTGGCCTTCACAGGGCGCGACTGAAGCTTTCTTT. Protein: CASWPSQGATEAFF.

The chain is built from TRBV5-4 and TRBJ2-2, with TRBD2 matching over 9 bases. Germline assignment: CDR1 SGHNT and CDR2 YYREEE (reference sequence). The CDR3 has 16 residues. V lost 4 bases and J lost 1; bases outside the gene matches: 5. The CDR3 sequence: CASSNPTSGNTGELFF. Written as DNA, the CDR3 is TGTGCCAGCAGCAATCCGACTAGCGGGAACACCGGGGAGCTGTTTTTT.

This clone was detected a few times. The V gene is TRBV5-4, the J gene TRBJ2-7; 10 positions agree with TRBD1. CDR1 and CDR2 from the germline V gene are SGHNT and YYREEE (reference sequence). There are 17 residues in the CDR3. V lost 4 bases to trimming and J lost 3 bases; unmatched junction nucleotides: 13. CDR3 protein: CASSPGTGAQGHYEQYF. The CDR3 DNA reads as TGTGCCAGCAGCCCCGGGACAGGGGCGCAAGGACACTACGAGCAGTACTTC.

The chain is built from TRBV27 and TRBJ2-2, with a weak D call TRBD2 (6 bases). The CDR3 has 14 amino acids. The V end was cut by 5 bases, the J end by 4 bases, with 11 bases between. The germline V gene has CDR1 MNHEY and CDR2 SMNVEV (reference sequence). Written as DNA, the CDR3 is TGTGCCAGCAGTGGGGGACTCCTCACCGGGGAGCTGTTTTTT. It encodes CASSGGLLTGELFF.

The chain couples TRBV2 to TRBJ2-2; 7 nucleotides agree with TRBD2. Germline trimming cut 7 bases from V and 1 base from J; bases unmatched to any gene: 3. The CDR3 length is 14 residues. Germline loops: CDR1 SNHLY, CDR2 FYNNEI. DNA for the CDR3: TGTGCCAGCATTGAGCGGGAGAACACCGGGGAGCTGTTTTTT. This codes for CASIERENTGELFF.

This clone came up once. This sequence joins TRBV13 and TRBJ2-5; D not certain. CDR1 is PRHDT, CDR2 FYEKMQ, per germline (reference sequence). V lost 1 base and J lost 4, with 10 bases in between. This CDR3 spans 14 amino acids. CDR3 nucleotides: TGTGCCAGCAGCTTAGAGTTCAACAGAGAGACCCAGTACTTC. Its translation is CASSLEFNRETQYF.

CDR3 coding DNA: TGTGCCAGTAGTATCCCCGGGGGGGACCGAAACACCATATATTTT. Translation: CASSIPGGDRNTIYF. V is TRBV7-9 and J is TRBJ1-3; D might be TRBD1 (5 bases). The V end lost 9 bases, the J end lost 5 bases, and 20 bases lay between the germline ends. CDR3 length: 15 amino acids. Germline loops: CDR1 SEHNR, CDR2 FQNEAQ (reference sequence). Using reference TRBV7-9 and TRBJ1-3 for the parts outside the CDR3, the full variable domain is DTGVSQNPRHKITKRGQNVTFRCDPISEHNRLYWYRQTLGQGPEFLTYFQNEAQLEKSRLLSDRFSAERPKGSFSTLEIQRTEQGDSAMYLCASSIPGGDRNTIYFGEGSWLTVV.

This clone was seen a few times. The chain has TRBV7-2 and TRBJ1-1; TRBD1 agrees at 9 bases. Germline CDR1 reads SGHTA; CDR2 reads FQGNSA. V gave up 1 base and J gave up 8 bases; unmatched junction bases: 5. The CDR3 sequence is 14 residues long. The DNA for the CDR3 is TGTGCCAGCAGCTTAGTGGTGACAGGGGGAGAAGCTTTCTTT. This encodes CASSLVVTGGEAFF.

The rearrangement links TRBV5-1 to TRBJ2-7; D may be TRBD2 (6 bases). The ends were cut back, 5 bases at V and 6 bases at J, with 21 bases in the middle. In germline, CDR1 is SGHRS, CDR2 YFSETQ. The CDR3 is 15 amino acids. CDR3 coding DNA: TGCGCCAGCAGTTACGCTACGGGAGCGGTAGGCGAGCAGTACTTC. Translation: CASSYATGAVGEQYF.

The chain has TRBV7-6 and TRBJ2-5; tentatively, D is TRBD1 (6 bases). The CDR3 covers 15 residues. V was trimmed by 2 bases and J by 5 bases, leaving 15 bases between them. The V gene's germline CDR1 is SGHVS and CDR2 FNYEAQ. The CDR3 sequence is CASSLRTVWTETQYF. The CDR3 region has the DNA TGTGCCAGCAGCTTACGGACAGTCTGGACGGAGACCCAGTACTTC.